This TCR beta chain was retrieved from a study of T-cell reconstitution after alpha-beta-depleted transplantation in children. This CDR3 contains 13 residues. Trimming at V came to 8 bases and at J to 6 bases, leaving 10 bases not matched to a gene. CDR1 is DFQATT, CDR2 SNEGSKA, per germline (reference sequence). Unique molecular identifiers were incorporated when the TCRbeta library was constructed. TCRdb analysed the PCR reads with MiXCR anew, one entry per CDR3 protein. The table has roughly 76,000 distinct CDR3 sequences, roughly a tenth seen once; the top ten hold roughly 13%. Study results and caveats: Expanded clones from the graft, numbering several hundred, reportedly supplied alpha-beta T cells about two months after transplant. For some patients, TCRbeta diversity was high at day 60 because of recipient T cells and thymic progenitors that survived. One year post-transplant, T-cell counts and diversity were largely derived from T cells produced anew.

This clonotype came up many times. What it binds is not known. The gene calls are TRBV20-1 and TRBJ2-7; 10 bases fit TRBD1. This receptor was identified in a boy aged 5-17 years with acute myeloid leukemia, due to receive a stem cell transplant. The input for sequencing was PBMCs, taken before TCRalphabeta/CD19-depleted stem cell transplant. The CDR3 DNA follows: TGCAGTCCCGGCGGGACAGGGGAAATCGAGCAGTACTTC. As protein: CSPGGTGEIEQYF.